This entry lists 9 T cell receptor beta chains sequenced from one sample in a study of blood T cell repertoires in COVID-19. Assay: immunoSEQ multiplex PCR; the TCRdb copy retains only in-frame clones and omits some. The data show 200,000 to 250,000 clones, roughly 80% seen once. Source material: peripheral blood. The receptors shown here come from a woman between 65 and 79 years old with acute or convalescent COVID-19.

This clone was counted only a few times. The V gene is TRBV4-1, the J gene TRBJ2-3; 13 bases match TRBD2. Germline V gives CDR1 MGHRA, CDR2 YSYEKL. The trim removed 3 bases at V and 4 bases at J, leaving 7 bases unmatched. The CDR3 runs to 17 residues. Here the CDR3 reads CASSQSGLAGESDTQYF. In DNA form, the CDR3 reads TGCGCCAGCAGCCAGTCAGGACTAGCGGGAGAGTCAGATACGCAGTATTTT.

This chain connects TRBV3-1 (or the pseudogene TRBV3-2) to TRBJ2-5; 8 bases map to TRBD2. After removal of 2 bases from V and 1 base from J, the junction contained 3 bases not matched to a gene. This CDR3 is built from 15 residues. Per germline, CDR1 LGHDT and CDR2 YNNKEL (reference sequence). CDR3 in DNA: TGTGCCAGCAGCCAAACTAGCGGCCCCCAAGAGACCCAGTACTTC. This codes for CASSQTSGPQETQYF.

The rearrangement uses TRBV19 and TRBJ1-1; 8 nucleotides agree with TRBD1. Germline V gives CDR1 LNHDA, CDR2 SQIVND (reference sequence). The CDR3 sequence is 13 residues long. With V trimmed by 6 bases and J by 3 bases, 3 bases remained unmatched. Here the CDR3 reads CASRWDRHTEAFF. The CDR3 bases are TGTGCCAGTAGGTGGGACAGGCACACTGAAGCTTTCTTT.

The rearrangement uses TRBV7-9 and TRBJ1-4, with D maybe TRBD1 (6 bases). The CDR3 is 12 amino acids. The germline gives CDR1 SEHNR, CDR2 FQNEAQ (reference sequence). Deletions cut 7 bases from V and 8 bases from J, with 11 bases between. The DNA of the CDR3 is TGTGCCAGCACGGGGGCTGGGGAAAAACTGTTTTTT. The encoded protein is CASTGAGEKLFF.

The chain carries TRBV28 and TRBJ2-4, with 7 bases aligning to TRBD2. The germline V gene encodes CDR1 MDHEN and CDR2 SYDVKM. V gave up 4 bases and J gave up 0 bases; unmatched junction bases: 3. This CDR3 is 15 amino acids long. In DNA form, the CDR3 reads TGTGCCAGCAGTTCGAGCGGGGTAGCCAAAAACATTCAGTACTTC. This gives the protein CASSSSGVAKNIQYF.

This clone is categorized as medium-sized. The V and J genes are TRBV27 and TRBJ2-1; 10 bases align to TRBD2. Trimming took 0 bases from V and 7 from J; bases not matched to a gene: 3. The CDR3 has 15 residues. Germline CDR1 and CDR2: MNHEY and SMNVEV (reference sequence). CDR3 residues: CASSLSNSGRNEQFF. CDR3 sequence (DNA): TGTGCCAGCAGTTTATCGAATAGCGGGAGGAATGAGCAGTTCTTC.

V usage is TRBV10-3 and J usage is TRBJ2-1, with 12 nucleotides matching TRBD2. The CDR3 loop spans 14 amino acids. The V segment lost 8 bases and the J segment 7 bases; nucleotides outside the gene matches: 6. The germline V gene has CDR1 ENHRY and CDR2 SYGVKD. The DNA for the CDR3 is TGTGCCATCGACAAGACTAGCGGGAGAAATGAGCAGTTCTTC. Protein sequence: CAIDKTSGRNEQFF.

V gene TRBV5-8 combines with J gene TRBJ2-5; the match to TRBD2 covers 10 bases. With V trimmed by 6 bases and J by 5 bases, 13 bases remained unmatched. This CDR3 contains 16 residues. Germline V gives CDR1 SGHTS, CDR2 YDEGEE. The CDR3 here is CASNALLAGVGETQYF. CDR3 bases: TGTGCCAGCAACGCGCTCCTAGCGGGAGTGGGGGAGACCCAGTACTTC.

As concerns this clone: The junction departs from germline at one end; a sequencing error may be responsible. The chain combines TRBV5-1 with TRBJ1-1; 8 bases agree with TRBD1. The CDR3 is 14 amino acids. In germline, CDR1 is SGHRS, CDR2 YFSETQ. In nucleotides, the CDR3 is TGCGCCAGCAGCTTGACAGGGGGTAACATTGAAGCTTTCTTT. It codes for CASSLTGGNIEAFF.